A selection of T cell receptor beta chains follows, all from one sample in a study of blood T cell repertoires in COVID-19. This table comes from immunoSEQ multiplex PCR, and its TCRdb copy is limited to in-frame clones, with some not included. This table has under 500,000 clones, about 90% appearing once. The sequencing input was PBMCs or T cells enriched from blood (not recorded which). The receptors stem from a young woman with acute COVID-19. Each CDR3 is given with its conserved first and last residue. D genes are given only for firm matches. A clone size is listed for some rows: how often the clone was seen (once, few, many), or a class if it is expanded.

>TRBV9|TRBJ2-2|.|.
TGTGCCAGTGCCCCGGACAGGAACACCGGGGAGCTGTTTTTT
CASAPDRNTGELFF
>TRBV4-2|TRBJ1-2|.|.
TGTGCCAGCAGCCAAAACCGTGGGGGCTGGGGCTACACCTTC
CASSQNRGGWGYTF
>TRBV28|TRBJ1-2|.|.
TGTGCCAGCAGTTCCTCCCTGTACACGCAATATGGCTACACCTTC
CASSSSLYTQYGYTF
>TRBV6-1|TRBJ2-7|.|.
TGTGCCAGCAGTGAAGAAGCAGGGGTTAGCGAGCAGTACTTC
CASSEEAGVSEQYF
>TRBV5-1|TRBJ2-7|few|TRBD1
TGCGCCGGGCCCCCCGGACAGGGGCATGAAAGGGCCTACGAGCAGTACTTC
CAGPPGQGHERAYEQYF
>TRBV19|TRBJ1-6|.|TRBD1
TGTGCCAGTAGTATCGACAGGGCAGGATCACCCCTCCACTTT
CASSIDRAGSPLHF
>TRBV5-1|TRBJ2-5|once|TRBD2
TGCGCCAGCAGCTTGGCACTAGCGGGGGGTTCCCAAGAGACCCAGTACTTC
CASSLALAGGSQETQYF
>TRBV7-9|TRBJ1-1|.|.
TGTGCCAGCAGCTTAGGAACGGGGAACACTGAAGCTTTCTTT
CASSLGTGNTEAFF
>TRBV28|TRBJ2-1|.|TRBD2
TGTGCCAGCGAAGTAGCGGGGTACAATGAGCAGTTCTTC
CASEVAGYNEQFF
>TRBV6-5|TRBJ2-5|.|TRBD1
TGTGCCAGCAGTTACTCGGGACAGGTTCAAGAGACCCAGTACTTC
CASSYSGQVQETQYF
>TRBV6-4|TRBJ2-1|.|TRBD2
TGTGCCAGCAGTGTTATCCGGGAGGCCCATGAGCAGTTCTTC
CASSVIREAHEQFF
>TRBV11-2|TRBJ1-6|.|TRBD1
TGTGCCAGCAGCTTAGTTACAGGGGTTTCACCCCTCCACTTT
CASSLVTGVSPLHF
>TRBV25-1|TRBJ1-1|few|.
TGTGCCAGCAGTGTCCTCGAGTTTGAAGCTTTCTTT
CASSVLEFEAFF
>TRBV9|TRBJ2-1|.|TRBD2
TGTGCCAGCAGCGTGGGGGGGACTCTCTCCTACAATGAGCAGTTCTTC
CASSVGGTLSYNEQFF
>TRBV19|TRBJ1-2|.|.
TGTGCCAGTAACCGACCGGAGAGTTTGGGCTATGGCTACACCTTC
CASNRPESLGYGYTF
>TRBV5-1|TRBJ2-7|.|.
TGCGCCAGCAGCTCGACAGGACTGAAAACCTACGAGCAGTACTTC
CASSSTGLKTYEQYF
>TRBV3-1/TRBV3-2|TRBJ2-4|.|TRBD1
TGTGCCAGCAGCCATCTCCCCCGGACAGGGGGCGTCAAAAACATTCAGTACTTC
CASSHLPRTGGVKNIQYF
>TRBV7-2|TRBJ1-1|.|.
TGTGCCAGCAGTCCCCACAGCGGGGGAGGCACTGAAGCTTTCTTT
CASSPHSGGGTEAFF
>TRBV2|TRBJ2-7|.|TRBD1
TGTGCCAGCAGTGAAACCGTCGGGACAGCCGTCGAGCAGTACTTC
CASSETVGTAVEQYF
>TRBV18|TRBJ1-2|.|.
TGTGCCAGCTCACCTTTCGACATTAACTATGGCTACACCTTC
CASSPFDINYGYTF
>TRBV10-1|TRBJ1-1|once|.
TGCGCCAGCAGTGATGGAATTGCGGAGAACACTGAAGCTTTCTTT
CASSDGIAENTEAFF
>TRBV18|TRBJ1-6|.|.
TGTGCCAGCTCACCCGAATGGACGCAGGGCGTTTCCTATAATTCACCCCTCCACTTT
CASSPEWTQGVSYNSPLHF
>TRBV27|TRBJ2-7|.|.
TGTGCCAGCAGTTTAGCCCAGGGTATTATCTACGAGCAGTACTTC
CASSLAQGIIYEQYF
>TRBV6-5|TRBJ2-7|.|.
TGTGCCAGCACCTCCCCGGTCGGGTACTCCTACGAGCAGTACTTC
CASTSPVGYSYEQYF
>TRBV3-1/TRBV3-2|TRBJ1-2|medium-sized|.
TGTGCCAGCAGCTATAGAGGCAACTATGGCTACACCTTC
CASSYRGNYGYTF
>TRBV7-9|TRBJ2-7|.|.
TGTGCCAGCAGCTTTCTACAGGGCCCCCACGAGCAGTACTTC
CASSFLQGPHEQYF
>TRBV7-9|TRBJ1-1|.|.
TGTGCCAGCAGCTTAAGTACGGGTGAAGCTTTCTTT
CASSLSTGEAFF
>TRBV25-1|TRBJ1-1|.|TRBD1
TGTGCCAGCAGTGAACCAGGGGGTTTGGCCACTGAAGCTTTCTTT
CASSEPGGLATEAFF